This T cell receptor (beta chain) stems from a study of T cell changes during pregnancy in multiple sclerosis. Measured with immunoSEQ multiplex PCR; TCRdb has only the in-frame clones, and not every one. This table holds about 48,000 clones, around 92% found once. This clone was counted a single time. V was clipped by 2 bases and J by 9 bases; unmatched bases: 9. The CDR3 is 16 amino acids. Germline V gene lookup returns CDR1 SGHNT and CDR2 YYREEE (reference sequence). The source is a female donor in good health, enrolled as a control in a pregnancy study. This specimen was CD4+ T cells from peripheral blood mononuclear cells, taken in the second trimester of pregnancy. This chain links TRBV5-4 with TRBJ2-1; 12 nucleotides align to TRBD2. CDR3 nucleotide sequence: TGTGCCAGCAGCTTACCGAGACTAGCGGGAGCAGGTGAGCAGTTCTTC. This sequence encodes CASSLPRLAGAGEQFF.